The 7 T cell receptor beta chains in this list originate from one sample, sequenced in a study of OX40 agonist ivuxolimab in advanced cancers. Profiling relied on immunoSEQ multiplex PCR, and the TCRdb table lists in-frame clones only, not all of them. The sample includes around 64,000 clones, about 87% of them seen just once. The sample here was CD4+ or CD8+ T cells sorted from blood, taken in a trial of the OX40 agonist ivuxolimab. All receptors derive from an adult with an advanced solid tumor such as melanoma, head and neck, liver or kidney cancer.

This chain links TRBV30 with TRBJ2-7; 7 bases match TRBD1. Germline values: CDR1 GTSNPN, CDR2 SVGIG (reference sequence). Trimming cost V 2 bases and J 2 bases; bases outside gene matches: 6. This CDR3 has 14 amino acids. CDR3 DNA: TGTGCCTGGAGTTTAGGACAGGTTACCTACGAGCAGTACTTC. Amino acid sequence: CAWSLGQVTYEQYF.

The chain uses TRBV25-1 and TRBJ1-2; no reliable D call. V gave up 1 base and J gave up 5 bases, with 14 bases separating them. This CDR3 has 15 residues. CDR1 and CDR2 from the germline V gene are MGHDK and SYGVNS. In DNA, the CDR3 is TGTGCCAGCAGTGAATTTGAGGCCTTTGGGTATGGCTACACCTTC. It is translated as CASSEFEAFGYGYTF.

The count of this clone is one. This rearrangement joins TRBV7-2 to TRBJ1-2; 12 bases agree with TRBD1. The CDR3 spans 18 residues. With 4 bases clipped from V and 4 bases from J, the junction kept 13 bases outside the gene matches. CDR1 and CDR2 (germline): SGHTA, FQGNSA. The CDR3 region is CASSSNPGTGGRIYGYTF. The CDR3 DNA reads as TGTGCCAGCAGCTCCAATCCCGGGACAGGGGGCCGGATCTATGGCTACACCTTC.

This clone was observed a few times. The V and J genes are TRBV2 and TRBJ1-1; no reliable D call. The germline V and J ends were trimmed by 2 bases and 0 bases, with 10 bases remaining between them. Germline V gene sequence: CDR1 SNHLY, CDR2 FYNNEI. This CDR3 contains 15 residues. The chain's CDR3 is CASSEIAAMNTEAFF. CDR3 sequence (DNA): TGTGCCAGCAGTGAAATCGCAGCCATGAACACTGAAGCTTTCTTT. Together with reference TRBV2 and TRBJ1-1, the CDR3 gives the full variable domain: EPEVTQTPSHQVTQMGQEVILRCVPISNHLYFYWYRQILGQKVEFLVSFYNNEISEKSEIFDDQFSVERPDGSNFTLKIRSTKLEDSAMYFCASSEIAAMNTEAFFGQGTRLTVV.

The V call is TRBV9, the J call TRBJ1-6; 8 nucleotides line up with TRBD1. The CDR3 is made up of 14 amino acids. V shed 2 bases, J shed 10 bases, and the junction held 5 bases outside the gene matches. Germline V gives CDR1 SGDLS, CDR2 YYNGEE. The DNA for the CDR3 is TGTGCCAGCAGCGTGGGACAGGTGGGCTCACCCCTCCACTTT. This sequence encodes CASSVGQVGSPLHF.

V usage is TRBV10-2 and J usage is TRBJ1-1, with a weak D call TRBD1 (5 bases). Germline V gives CDR1 WSHSY, CDR2 SAAADI. This CDR3 has 14 amino acids. Trimming left V 4 bases short and J 1 base short, with 10 bases between. CDR3 sequence reads: CASSARVGNTEAFF. CDR3 nucleotide sequence: TGCGCCAGCAGTGCCAGGGTCGGGAACACTGAAGCTTTCTTT.

The chain links TRBV28 to TRBJ2-2; TRBD2 matches at 7 bases. This CDR3 has 20 amino acids. Germline V gene lookup returns CDR1 MDHEN and CDR2 SYDVKM. V lost 3 bases to trimming and J lost 3 bases; unmatched junction nucleotides: 19. For the CDR3, the DNA is TGTGCCAGCAGTTTCAGGTTCGGCCTAGCGGTCCTCGGGGACACCGGGGAGCTGTTTTTT. Protein: CASSFRFGLAVLGDTGELFF.